This T cell receptor (beta chain) was documented in a study of cytomegalovirus exposure and HLA in healthy donors. Study-level results: In vitro work confirmed that three CMV-associated chains recognize CMV antigens.

Primers included in the PCR were 60 Vbeta and 13 Jbeta primers. Measured with immunoSEQ multiplex PCR; TCRdb has only the in-frame clones, and not every one. Among about 130,000 clones, around three quarters were seen once, and the ten largest hold approximately 10%. Comment on this clone: The antigen remains undetermined.

The CDR3 runs to 15 residues. Trimming took 4 bases from V and 0 from J; bases not matched to a gene: 3. Germline lookup yields CDR1 SGHTS and CDR2 YDEGEE. The TCR comes from a man aged 25-40 years in good health and CMV-seropositive. Specimen: PBMCs. The chain uses TRBV5-8 and TRBJ1-3; 8 nucleotides match TRBD1. Here the CDR3 reads CASSEGQASGNTIYF. The CDR3 bases are TGTGCCAGCAGCGAGGGACAGGCCTCTGGAAACACCATATATTTT.